One sample yielded the 3 T cell receptor beta chains listed below, sequenced in a study of beta chain features in type 1 diabetes. Sequenced material consisted of expressed TCRB transcripts (all of the isolated RNA was reverse transcribed). Profiling relied on immunoSEQ multiplex PCR, and the TCRdb table lists in-frame clones only, not all of them. The sample has 350,000 to 450,000 clones, 14% seen once. The sequenced material came from naive CD4+ T cells from blood. All receptors derive from a man aged 25 to 40 in good health.

This clone was detected only once. The V and J genes are TRBV30 and TRBJ2-7; tentatively, D is TRBD2 (5 bases). The CDR3 is 14 amino acids. Germline V gives CDR1 GTSNPN, CDR2 SVGIG (reference sequence). V was trimmed by 0 bases and J by 3 bases, leaving 12 bases between them. For the CDR3, the DNA is TGTGCCTGGAGTGTAGGTGGGAGTATCTACGAGCAGTACGTC. Protein sequence: CAWSVGGSIYEQYV.

This clone turned up a few times. This chain links TRBV18 with TRBJ1-5, with D uncertain. V was cut by 4 bases and J by 6 bases, with 10 bases left in between. The CDR3 is 13 residues long. Germline CDR1 is KGHSH and CDR2 is LQKENI. In DNA form, the CDR3 reads TGTGCCAGCTCACAGGGCCCTGGTCAGCCCCAGCATTTT. Protein sequence: CASSQGPGQPQHF.

This chain links TRBV9 with TRBJ1-2; D unresolved. The CDR3 runs 13 residues. The germline V gene encodes CDR1 SGDLS and CDR2 YYNGEE. Trimming stripped 0 bases from V and 0 bases from J, with 3 bases between. The CDR3, as DNA: TGTGCCAGCAGCGTAGGTCCTAACTATGGCTACACCTTC. This sequence encodes CASSVGPNYGYTF.